This T cell receptor (beta chain) was documented in a study of T cell repertoires in cytomegalovirus infection. Study information: It was recently identified HLA-C-restricted and well-studied HLA-B-restricted CMV epitopes that the study used.

Overall study findings and caveats: Summed public TCR beta family frequency identified CMV carriers bearing the relevant HLA. HLA-C-restricted CMV clonotypes gave the most frequent clonotype in two of eight donors.

This clonotype was observed many times. As yet, its antigen is unknown. The CDR3 length is 15 residues. Unmatched junction bases numbered 6, after V lost 5 bases and J lost 5 bases. TCRdb fed the reads into MiXCR, producing one record per CDR3 protein. The table shows around 360,000 distinct CDR3 sequences, with about 35% occurring only once. The source is a human donor in good health (CMV status not recorded). Some clones in this sample may be carry-over from other donors' samples. This chain joins TRBV12-3 or TRBV12-4 and TRBJ2-1; 10 bases agree with TRBD2. This specimen consisted of cultured PBMCs, obtained from culture after CMV antigen stimulation. The chain's CDR3 is CASSIRTSGNNEQFF. The CDR3 bases are TGTGCCAGCAGTATACGGACTAGCGGAAACAATGAGCAGTTCTTC.